This T cell receptor beta chain was captured in a study of T cells after yellow fever vaccination. V trimming: 5 bases; J trimming: 4 bases; junction bases outside the gene matches: 6. The CDR3 totals 13 residues. Germline CDR1 and CDR2: DFQATT and SNEGSKA (reference sequence). This clonotype was picked up many times. TCRdb reanalysed the 5' RACE reads using MiXCR and keeps one entry per CDR3 protein. The sample lists almost 600,000 distinct CDR3 sequences, about 14% occurring once. The chain employs TRBV20-1 and TRBJ2-5, with 8 bases that match TRBD1. The source material was PBMCs, sampled on the day of the yellow fever booster vaccination. This receptor was identified in a young man who received the YFV17D yellow fever vaccine. The CDR3 spells CSAPGQGRETQYF. CDR3 bases: TGCAGTGCTCCCGGACAGGGTCGAGAGACCCAGTACTTC.